This T cell receptor beta chain is from a study of early T cells in non-severe SARS-CoV-2 infection. There are 13 residues in the CDR3. Germline V gene sequence: CDR1 SGHRS, CDR2 YFSETQ. Trimming stripped 0 bases from V and 8 bases from J, with 11 bases between. This clonotype was detected only a few times. TCRdb re-called the 5' RACE reads through MiXCR, storing one row per CDR3 protein. The table includes tens of thousands of distinct CDR3 sequences, more than 10% detected once. The sequence derives from an adult who was a healthcare worker with PCR-confirmed SARS-CoV-2 infection or an uninfected control (not recorded which). The sample in question was whole blood, obtained at baseline. This rearrangement joins TRBV5-1 to TRBJ1-1; D not resolved. The CDR3 region has the DNA TGCGCCAGCAGCTTGGACCGCACTTTCGAAGCTTTCTTT. This codes for CASSLDRTFEAFF.